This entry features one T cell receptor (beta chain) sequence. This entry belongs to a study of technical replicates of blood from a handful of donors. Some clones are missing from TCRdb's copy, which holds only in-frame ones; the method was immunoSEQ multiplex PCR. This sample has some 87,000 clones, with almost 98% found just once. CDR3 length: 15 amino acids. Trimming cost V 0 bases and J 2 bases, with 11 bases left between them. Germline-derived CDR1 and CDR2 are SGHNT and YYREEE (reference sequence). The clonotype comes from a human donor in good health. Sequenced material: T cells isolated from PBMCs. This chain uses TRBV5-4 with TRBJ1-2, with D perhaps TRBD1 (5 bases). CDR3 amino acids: CASSLDGGGNYGYTF. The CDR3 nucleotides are TGTGCCAGCAGCTTGGATGGGGGGGGAAACTATGGCTACACCTTC.